This is a list of T cell receptor beta chains from one sample in a study of blood T cell repertoires in COVID-19. Libraries were prepared by immunoSEQ multiplex PCR; TCRdb keeps only in-frame clonotypes and omits some of them. This table holds some 150,000 clones, around 84% found once. The sample was peripheral blood. These receptors were obtained from a human donor with acute or convalescent COVID-19. The donor label of this sample is uncertain. Each CDR3 is given with its conserved first and last residue. Each record gives: J gene, V gene, clone size, D gene, CDR3 DNA, CDR3 protein. D genes are given only for firm matches. The size entry is marked missing in some rows and otherwise reads once, few, many or a size class.

TRBJ1-4 TRBV28 NA TRBD1 TGTGCCAGCAGCATATGGGACAGTAATGAAAAACTGTTTTTT CASSIWDSNEKLFF
TRBJ2-2 TRBV6-5 NA TRBD1 TGTGCCAGCAGTTACCCCGGGACAGGGAACACCGGGGAGCTGTTTTTT CASSYPGTGNTGELFF
TRBJ1-2 TRBV7-8 NA NA TGTGCCAGCAGCTTCCAGGACACCTATGGCTACACCTTC CASSFQDTYGYTF
TRBJ2-5 TRBV7-7 NA NA TGTGCTAGCAGCTTAATCGGGGGTAGGCAAGAGACCCAGTACTTC CASSLIGGRQETQYF
TRBJ2-1 TRBV6-5 NA TRBD2 TGTGCCAGCAGTCGAGAGCGGGGCGGTTTGGGTGAGCAGTTCTTC CASSRERGGLGEQFF
TRBJ2-2 TRBV6-1 once TRBD1 TGTGCCAGCAGTGGGGGTGGGACAGGGAAGTCCGGGGAGCTGTTTTTT CASSGGGTGKSGELFF
TRBJ1-5 TRBV27 NA NA TGTGCCAGCAGTTTACGGTTGGAGGTAAATCAGCCCCAGCATTTT CASSLRLEVNQPQHF
TRBJ2-2 TRBV18 NA TRBD2 TGTGCCAGCTCACCCCCTAGCGGGAGGGCCACCGGGGAGCTGTTTTTT CASSPPSGRATGELFF
TRBJ1-6 TRBV12-3/TRBV12-4 NA TRBD1 TGTGCCAGCAGTTTCACAGGGGATTCACCCCTCCACTTT CASSFTGDSPLHF
TRBJ1-4 TRBV14 NA TRBD1 TGTGCCAGCAGCCAATCGGGACAGCTGGGGGAAAAACTGTTTTTT CASSQSGQLGEKLFF
TRBJ1-4 TRBV15 NA TRBD1 TGTGCCACCAGCAGGACAGGGGGAGAAAGAAATGAAAAACTGTTTTTT CATSRTGGERNEKLFF
TRBJ1-4 TRBV6-5 once TRBD1 TGTGCCAGCAGGGGACAGGGGGCTGGTAATGAAAAACTGTTTTTT CASRGQGAGNEKLFF
TRBJ1-3 TRBV30 few NA TGTGCCTTACAGATCTCTGGAAACACCATATATTTT CALQISGNTIYF
TRBJ2-2 TRBV28 NA TRBD1 TGTGCCAGCAGTTTGGATCTTCTGGACAGGGGGAACACCGGGGAGCTGTTTTTT CASSLDLLDRGNTGELFF
TRBJ1-5 TRBV28 NA NA TGTGCCAGCAGTTTGACATATAGCAATCAGCCCCAGCATTTT CASSLTYSNQPQHF